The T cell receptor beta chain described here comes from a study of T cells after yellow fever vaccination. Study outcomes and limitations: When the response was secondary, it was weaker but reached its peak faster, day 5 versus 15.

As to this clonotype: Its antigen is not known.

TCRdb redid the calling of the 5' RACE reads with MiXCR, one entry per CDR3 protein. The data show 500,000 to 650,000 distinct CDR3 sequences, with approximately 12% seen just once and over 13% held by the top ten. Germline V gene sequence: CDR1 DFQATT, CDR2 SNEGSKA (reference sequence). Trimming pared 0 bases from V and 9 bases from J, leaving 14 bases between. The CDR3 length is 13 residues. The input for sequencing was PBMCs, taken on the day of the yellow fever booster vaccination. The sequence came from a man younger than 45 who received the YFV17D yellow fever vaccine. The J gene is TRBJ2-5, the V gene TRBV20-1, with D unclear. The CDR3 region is CSARDPGWVPQYF. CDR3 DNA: TGCAGTGCTAGAGACCCAGGCTGGGTTCCCCAGTACTTC.